The rows below give T cell receptor beta chains drawn from one sample of a study of shared clonotypes between healthy human individuals. Data came from immunoSEQ multiplex PCR; TCRdb stores just in-frame clones and leaves some out. The sample has a few million clones, around 94% seen once. Sequencing was carried out using naive CD4+ T cells sorted from blood. The receptors shown here come from a man aged 18 to 30 in good health. Each CDR3 is given with its conserved first and last residue. The D gene is left open where the match is weak. Clone size appears in some rows only: once, few, many, or a class for an expanded clone.

abundance | d_gene | j_gene | v_gene | CDR3nt | CDR3aa
NA | TRBD1 | TRBJ1-5 | TRBV7-9 | TGTGCCAGCAGCACCTGGACAGGGGCCGTAGATCAGCCCCAGCATTTT | CASSTWTGAVDQPQHF
NA | TRBD1 | TRBJ2-6 | TRBV9 | TGTGCCAGCAGCGTAGGTCGGACAGGCGTCGATTCTGGGGCCAACGTCCTGACTTTC | CASSVGRTGVDSGANVLTF
NA | NA | TRBJ1-3 | TRBV6-6 | TGTGCCATAGGACAGTACTCTGGAAACACCATATATTTT | CAIGQYSGNTIYF
NA | NA | TRBJ2-7 | TRBV2 | TGTGCCAGCAGGTCGGACACTGCCGAGCAGTACTTC | CASRSDTAEQYF
few | NA | TRBJ1-1 | TRBV5-1 | TGCGCCAGCAGCTTGGAGCCAGTGAACACTGAAGCTTTCTTT | CASSLEPVNTEAFF
NA | TRBD2 | TRBJ2-1 | TRBV30 | TGTGCCTGGACCCTAGCGGGAAAGGGCGATGAGCAGTTCTTC | CAWTLAGKGDEQFF
NA | NA | TRBJ2-7 | TRBV6-6 | TGTGCCAGCAGTTACTCCCAGACAGAGAACTACGAGCAGTACTTC | CASSYSQTENYEQYF
NA | TRBD1 | TRBJ1-4 | TRBV19 | TGTGCCAGCTCTGGACAGGACCTAGCTAATGAAAAACTGTTTTTT | CASSGQDLANEKLFF
NA | NA | TRBJ1-2 | TRBV7-2 | TGTGCCAGCAGCTTACCGGGACCGATGGAAGGCTACACCTTC | CASSLPGPMEGYTF
NA | NA | TRBJ1-1 | TRBV29-1 | TGCAGCGTTTGGTGGAACACTGAAGCTTTCTTT | CSVWWNTEAFF
NA | NA | TRBJ2-1 | TRBV29-1 | TGCAGCGTCAAAAACAATGAGCAGTTCTTC | CSVKNNEQFF
NA | TRBD1 | TRBJ1-3 | TRBV5-1 | TGCGCCAGCAGCTCTTCCGGGACAGACTCTGGAAACACCATATATTTT | CASSSSGTDSGNTIYF
NA | NA | TRBJ2-6 | TRBV5-4 | TGTGCCAGCAGCCCGGGACTCGACCTCTCTGGGGCCAACGTCCTGACTTTC | CASSPGLDLSGANVLTF
NA | TRBD1 | TRBJ1-6 | TRBV7-2 | TGTGCCAGCAGCCCAAGGGGACAGACTAATTCACCCCTCCACTTT | CASSPRGQTNSPLHF
few | NA | TRBJ1-1 | TRBV30 | TGTGCCTGGAGAGAGAACACTGAAGCTTTCTTT | CAWRENTEAFF
once | TRBD1 | TRBJ2-7 | TRBV5-4 | TGTGCCAGCCAGGGGGATTTCGAGCAGTACTTC | CASQGDFEQYF
NA | NA | TRBJ2-5 | TRBV11-1 | TGTGCCAGCAGCCCATCCCAACGGGGATTAGGGGAGGAGACCCAGTACTTC | CASSPSQRGLGEETQYF
NA | NA | TRBJ1-1 | TRBV5-1 | TGCGCCAGCAGCCCAAGGACGGGGGAGGGGACTGAAGCTTTCTTT | CASSPRTGEGTEAFF
NA | NA | TRBJ2-7 | TRBV15 | TGTGCCACCAGCAGAGAGGGGGGACGAGGAGGGGAGCAGTACTTC | CATSREGGRGGEQYF
once | TRBD1 | TRBJ2-5 | TRBV7-2 | TGTGCCAGCAGCTCCGGACAGGGGTACCAAGAGACCCAGTACTTC | CASSSGQGYQETQYF
NA | NA | TRBJ2-2 | TRBV7-2 | TGTGCCAGCAGCTTAGGACGCACCGGGGAGCTGTTTTTT | CASSLGRTGELFF
few | TRBD1 | TRBJ1-1 | TRBV19 | TGTGCCAGTCTGAACAGGGGATTACAGACGAACACTGAAGCTTTCTTT | CASLNRGLQTNTEAFF
NA | TRBD2 | TRBJ2-3 | TRBV12-5 | TGTGCTAGTGGTTCGGGTAGCGGGATCACAGATACGCAGTATTTT | CASGSGSGITDTQYF
NA | NA | TRBJ1-2 | TRBV19 | TGTGCCAGTATGCGGTCGACAGTAGGGGCCGGGGGCTATGGCTACACCTTC | CASMRSTVGAGGYGYTF
NA | TRBD1 | TRBJ2-2 | TRBV7-9 | TGTGCCAGCAGAACTGGGACAGGTTCACCCGGGGAGCTGTTTTTT | CASRTGTGSPGELFF
once | TRBD2 | TRBJ2-2 | TRBV7-2 | TGTGCCAGCAGGCTGACTAGCCTACTATCCAGCGGGGAGCTGTTTTTT | CASRLTSLLSSGELFF
NA | TRBD1 | TRBJ1-6 | TRBV19 | TGTGCCAGTAGTAGAAAGGACAGGGGACCTAATTCACCCCTCCACTTT | CASSRKDRGPNSPLHF
NA | NA | TRBJ2-2 | TRBV6-6 | TGTGCCAGCAGTAAAGACAGTATCACCGGGGAGCTGTTTTTT | CASSKDSITGELFF
once | TRBD2 | TRBJ2-5 | TRBV5-1 | TGCGCCAGCAGCCAGACTAGCGGGAGGGGGACCCAGTACTTC | CASSQTSGRGTQYF
NA | NA | TRBJ2-1 | TRBV27 | TGTGCCAGCAGTTTAGTAACTCCAGCTTACAATGAGCAGTTCTTC | CASSLVTPAYNEQFF
few | NA | TRBJ2-2 | TRBV6-6 | TGTGCCAGCAGCTTAACCGGGGAGCTGTTTTTT | CASSLTGELFF
NA | NA | TRBJ1-2 | TRBV7-9 | TGTGCCAGCAGCTCCGAACAGGGCCTCCACTATGGCTACACCTTC | CASSSEQGLHYGYTF
NA | NA | TRBJ2-5 | TRBV5-1 | TGCGCCAGCAGCTTGGGGGGGGCGGAGGAGACCCAGTACTTC | CASSLGGAEETQYF
few | NA | TRBJ1-1 | TRBV19 | TGTGCCACCTTCTATGACACTGAAGCTTTCTTT | CATFYDTEAFF
NA | NA | TRBJ2-5 | TRBV5-4 | TGTGCCAGCAGCCCAGAGCCGACAGCACAAGAGACCCAGTACTTC | CASSPEPTAQETQYF
NA | NA | TRBJ2-1 | TRBV6-1 | TGTGCCAGCAGGAACAGGGATTTTGTGGATGAGCAGTTCTTC | CASRNRDFVDEQFF
NA | TRBD1 | TRBJ1-2 | TRBV19 | TGTGCCAGTAGGTCGGCAGGGGGTAATGGCTACACCTTC | CASRSAGGNGYTF
NA | NA | TRBJ2-5 | TRBV5-1 | TGCGCCAGCAGCTTGGAGGACAGTTTCCAAGAGACCCAGTACTTC | CASSLEDSFQETQYF
NA | TRBD1 | TRBJ2-2 | TRBV9 | TGTGCCAGCAGCCTCCAGGGGGCCCCCGGGGAGCTGTTTTTT | CASSLQGAPGELFF
NA | NA | TRBJ2-7 | TRBV10-3 | TGTGCCATCAGTGAGGGGGACGGCTCCTACGAGCAGTACTTC | CAISEGDGSYEQYF
NA | TRBD2 | TRBJ2-7 | TRBV7-2 | TGTGCCAGCAGCTCATACGGCGGGAGTGGAGAGCAGTACTTC | CASSSYGGSGEQYF
NA | TRBD2 | TRBJ2-2 | TRBV5-1 | TGCGCCAGCAGCTTGGAGGGACTAGCGATGACCGGGGAGCTGTTTTTT | CASSLEGLAMTGELFF
NA | NA | TRBJ2-1 | TRBV7-3 | TGTGCCAGCAGCTCTCAGGCCTCCTACAATGAGCAGTTCTTC | CASSSQASYNEQFF
few | NA | TRBJ1-1 | TRBV6-5 | TGTGCCAGCAGTAACAGGGACACTGAAGCTTTCTTT | CASSNRDTEAFF
NA | NA | TRBJ2-1 | TRBV5-1 | TGCGCCAGCAGCTTCTTAGCGGATAACAACAATGAGCAGTTCTTC | CASSFLADNNNEQFF
NA | NA | TRBJ2-5 | TRBV13 | TGTGCCAGCAGCTCGGGGGTTTTTGAGACCCAGTACTTC | CASSSGVFETQYF
NA | NA | TRBJ1-1 | TRBV11-1 | TGTGCCAGCAGCTTACACAGGCCCCATATGGACACTGAAGCTTTCTTT | CASSLHRPHMDTEAFF
NA | TRBD2 | TRBJ2-7 | TRBV13 | TGTGCCAGCAGCTTACGAACTAGCGGGATCCTCTCCTACGAGCAGTACTTC | CASSLRTSGILSYEQYF
NA | NA | TRBJ1-2 | TRBV10-3 | TGTGCCATCAGTGAGTCGGGACTCCTGGCTGCCAACTATGGCTACACCTTC | CAISESGLLAANYGYTF
NA | TRBD1 | TRBJ1-1 | TRBV30 | TGTGCCTGGAGTGTACTACAGGGGGCCGCTGAAGCTTTCTTT | CAWSVLQGAAEAFF
once | NA | TRBJ2-5 | TRBV30 | TGTGCCTGGAGTTCTCACCGACTCTTGATGGAGGAGACCCAGTACTTC | CAWSSHRLLMEETQYF
NA | TRBD2 | TRBJ2-7 | TRBV9 | TGTGCCAGCAGCGGAGGGACTAGTCGGTTCGGGGGCGAGCAGTACTTC | CASSGGTSRFGGEQYF
NA | NA | TRBJ1-3 | TRBV6-5 | TGTGCCACCACGGGGGGGTCTGGAAACACCATATATTTT | CATTGGSGNTIYF
once | NA | TRBJ1-1 | TRBV19 | TGTGCCAGTAGTCAGGGGCCTAGAGGTGAAGCTTTCTTT | CASSQGPRGEAFF
NA | TRBD1 | TRBJ1-2 | TRBV2 | TGTGCCAGCAGCGCAGGACAGGGGAAGTATGGCTACACCTTC | CASSAGQGKYGYTF
NA | TRBD1 | TRBJ1-6 | TRBV28 | TGTGCCAGCAGGACAGGGAATTCACCCCTCCACTTT | CASRTGNSPLHF
NA | TRBD1 | TRBJ2-7 | TRBV5-1 | TGCGCCAGCAGCTCTCCCAGGGACAGCTCCTACGAGCAGTACTTC | CASSSPRDSSYEQYF
NA | NA | TRBJ1-3 | TRBV28 | TGTGCCAGCAGTTTACTGAGGCCGGGTGGAAACACCATATATTTT | CASSLLRPGGNTIYF
few | TRBD1 | TRBJ1-5 | TRBV19 | TGTGCCAGTAGTATAGGAGGACAGGTCGGTCAGCCCCAGCATTTT | CASSIGGQVGQPQHF